The rows below give T cell receptor beta chains drawn from one sample of a study of synovial regulatory T cells in juvenile arthritis. Profiled with immunoSEQ multiplex PCR; TCRdb holds only in-frame clones, not every one. This sample's clone table lists about 9,600 clones. The source material was Treg cells from blood. All receptors come from a donor younger than 30 with juvenile idiopathic arthritis. Each CDR3 is given with its conserved first and last residue. Only some rows state a clone size, as once, few, many or a class for expanded clones.

v_call	j_call	clone_size	cdr3_aa
TRBV30	TRBJ1-1	.	CAWGVNTEAFF
TRBV9	TRBJ2-5	.	CASSARRDSYTETQYF
TRBV7-9	TRBJ2-1	.	CASIPWGRGNEQFF
TRBV27	TRBJ2-1	.	CASSLSTPRGRISSYNEQFF
TRBV7-2	TRBJ2-2	.	CASSRLTRGTGELFF
TRBV11-2	TRBJ2-2	.	CASSLATTNTGELFF
TRBV29-1	TRBJ1-2	.	CSVAGNYGYTF
TRBV4-3	TRBJ1-3	medium-sized	CASSQDQPRQVPTQGNTIYF
TRBV5-4	TRBJ2-3	medium-sized	CASSKTGGETDTQYF
TRBV11-2	TRBJ1-2	.	CASSFLRGQGAVHHGYTF
TRBV12-5	TRBJ2-2	.	CASGLVLKVVQGNTGELFF
TRBV9	TRBJ2-2	.	CASSPHTGELFF
TRBV5-6	TRBJ2-7	.	CASSLRGPREWFYEQYF
TRBV5-5	TRBJ2-2	.	CASSLGWAGGQDAGELFF
TRBV30	TRBJ1-5	.	CAWSEGHNQPQHF
TRBV18	TRBJ1-1	.	CASSGQEPEAFF
TRBV4-3	TRBJ2-2	.	CASSQASGTGAGELFF
TRBV18	TRBJ2-5	.	CATKGDPAETQYF
TRBV6-5	TRBJ2-6	.	CASTRAGANVLTF
TRBV19	TRBJ2-1	medium-sized	CASSPDRGREQFF
TRBV18	TRBJ2-1	.	CASSPPPGTRLRHEQFF
TRBV6-6	TRBJ1-2	medium-sized	CASTPTSSYGYTF
TRBV14	TRBJ1-3	medium-sized	CASSPIPSAIYF
TRBV27	TRBJ1-1	.	CASRLGLWANTEAFF
TRBV7-2	TRBJ1-4	.	CASSLAGPGTGEKLFF
TRBV9	TRBJ2-3	.	CASSPQGLASTTDTQYF
TRBV7-9	TRBJ1-5	.	CASSWTGDQPQHF
TRBV7-2	TRBJ2-4	.	CASSLAGVAKNIQYF
TRBV11-1	TRBJ1-5	.	CASSLVARQPQHF
TRBV9	TRBJ2-7	.	CASSVSPQGGIYEQYF
TRBV5-1	TRBJ2-7	.	CASSLGLPPNEQYF
TRBV11-2	TRBJ2-1	.	CASSPRRGRAYNEQFF
TRBV2	TRBJ2-5	.	CASSEALRGQETQYF
TRBV5-4	TRBJ2-7	.	CASSSPGQGAYEQYF
TRBV4-1	TRBJ2-1	.	CASSQLPSGFPYNEQFF
TRBV6-1	TRBJ1-1	.	CASSERDRGLGTEAFF
TRBV27	TRBJ2-5	.	CASSFQGQGGVTQYF
TRBV5-1	TRBJ2-5	.	CASSERGETQYF
TRBV15	TRBJ2-2	.	CATSRAQGATGELFF
TRBV9	TRBJ2-3	.	CAGAGGPTDTQYF
TRBV18	TRBJ1-1	.	CASSPPGQGTLVSEAFF
TRBV6-6	TRBJ2-3	.	CASKTGGPSTDTQYF
TRBV27	TRBJ1-2	.	CASSLSPLNYGYTF
TRBV7-9	TRBJ2-5	.	CASSPPHLTSGSRKTQYF
TRBV5-4	TRBJ2-5	.	CASSPGLAGDSETQYF
TRBV27	TRBJ2-5	.	CASSFTVGTSRETQYF
TRBV18	TRBJ2-5	.	CASSPDSASTQYF
TRBV5-4	TRBJ2-7	.	CASSGRIAGEQYF
TRBV5-1	TRBJ1-3	.	CASSLPIWDSGNTIYF
TRBV7-8	TRBJ2-5	.	CASRTPGAEGTYEQYF
TRBV19	TRBJ1-6	medium-sized	CASSTTGVGSPLHF
TRBV7-2	TRBJ2-3	.	CASSLYSSGITDTQYF
TRBV6-5	TRBJ2-7	.	CASSYFSGQNSYEQYF
TRBV4-1	TRBJ1-6	.	CASSQEPLGINSPLHF
TRBV21-1	TRBJ1-6	.	CASNPWGTDAYNSPLHF
TRBV4-3	TRBJ2-1	.	CASSLSGTGYNEQFF
TRBV7-9	TRBJ1-2	.	CASSSGLGTHRGSNYGYTF
TRBV7-9	TRBJ1-4	.	CASALGGADNEKLFF
TRBV18	TRBJ2-5	.	CASSPRLAEGETQYF